The rows below give T cell receptor beta chains drawn from one sample of a study of T cells after yellow fever vaccination. Via MiXCR, TCRdb re-called the 5' RACE reads, giving one row per CDR3 protein. The repertoire holds approximately 610,000 distinct CDR3 sequences, roughly a sixth seen once, with 15% to 20% in the top ten. The sample consisted of PBMCs, taken roughly 5 days after the first yellow fever vaccination. The receptors derive from a man aged 18 to 30 who received the YFV17D yellow fever vaccine. Both conserved end residues are part of each CDR3. Each record gives: clone size, V gene, J gene, D gene, CDR3 protein, CDR3 DNA. A D gene is named only where the DNA matches it firmly. The size field is filled for only some rows; it gives once, few, many or a size class.

clone size: few; V gene: TRBV4-3; J gene: TRBJ2-5; D gene: NA; CDR3 protein: CASSQDRGETQYF; CDR3 DNA: TGCGCCAGCAGCCAAGATCGTGGGGAGACCCAGTACTTC
clone size: few; V gene: TRBV6-5; J gene: TRBJ2-3; D gene: TRBD2; CDR3 protein: CASSYSAPGLADTQYF; CDR3 DNA: TGTGCCAGCAGTTACTCGGCTCCCGGACTAGCGGATACGCAGTATTTT
clone size: few; V gene: TRBV7-9; J gene: TRBJ1-5; D gene: NA; CDR3 protein: CASSSRDFNQPQHF; CDR3 DNA: TGTGCCAGCAGCTCCAGGGATTTCAATCAGCCCCAGCATTTT
clone size: few; V gene: TRBV7-9; J gene: TRBJ2-2; D gene: TRBD1; CDR3 protein: CASSPDRGPNTGELFF; CDR3 DNA: TGTGCCAGCAGCCCTGACAGGGGACCGAACACCGGGGAGCTGTTTTTT
clone size: once; V gene: TRBV7-2; J gene: TRBJ2-2; D gene: NA; CDR3 protein: CASSATRTDGGWELFF; CDR3 DNA: TGTGCCAGCAGTGCCACTCGGACGGACGGTGGCTGGGAGCTGTTTTTT
clone size: NA; V gene: TRBV5-4; J gene: TRBJ1-1; D gene: NA; CDR3 protein: CASSSGSSEAFF; CDR3 DNA: TGTGCCAGCAGCTCGGGGAGCTCTGAAGCTTTCTTT
clone size: NA; V gene: TRBV11-2; J gene: TRBJ1-6; D gene: NA; CDR3 protein: CASSLRTSINSPLHF; CDR3 DNA: TGTGCCAGCAGCTTACGCACCAGCATTAATTCACCCCTCCACTTT
clone size: NA; V gene: TRBV3-1; J gene: TRBJ2-3; D gene: TRBD2; CDR3 protein: CASSQDGRTTDTQYF; CDR3 DNA: TGTGCCAGCAGCCAAGACGGGAGGACGACAGATACGCAGTATTTT
clone size: NA; V gene: TRBV5-1; J gene: TRBJ2-3; D gene: NA; CDR3 protein: CASSLDTRSRTDTQYF; CDR3 DNA: TGCGCCAGCAGCTTGGATACTAGATCTCGCACAGATACGCAGTATTTT
clone size: few; V gene: TRBV6-6; J gene: TRBJ1-1; D gene: TRBD1; CDR3 protein: CASRVGQSTEAFF; CDR3 DNA: TGTGCCAGCAGGGTGGGACAGTCGACTGAAGCTTTCTTT
clone size: NA; V gene: TRBV4-2; J gene: TRBJ2-7; D gene: TRBD1; CDR3 protein: CASSQETTGTDNDYEQYF; CDR3 DNA: TGTGCCAGCAGCCAAGAAACCACCGGGACAGATAATGACTACGAGCAGTACTTC
clone size: NA; V gene: TRBV7-2; J gene: TRBJ2-5; D gene: NA; CDR3 protein: CASIQNGYQETQYF; CDR3 DNA: TGTGCCAGCATCCAGAATGGATACCAAGAGACCCAGTACTTC
clone size: NA; V gene: TRBV12-3/TRBV12-4; J gene: TRBJ2-1; D gene: NA; CDR3 protein: CASSPQDRAVGEQFF; CDR3 DNA: TGTGCCAGCAGTCCACAGGATCGGGCAGTGGGGGAGCAGTTCTTC
clone size: NA; V gene: TRBV9; J gene: TRBJ1-2; D gene: NA; CDR3 protein: CASSVESWGRYGYTF; CDR3 DNA: TGTGCCAGCAGCGTAGAAAGTTGGGGGCGCTATGGCTACACCTTC
clone size: NA; V gene: TRBV6-5; J gene: TRBJ1-2; D gene: NA; CDR3 protein: CASSYSQDTPVGYTF; CDR3 DNA: TGTGCCAGCAGTTACTCGCAGGATACCCCGGTGGGCTACACCTTC
clone size: few; V gene: TRBV7-3; J gene: TRBJ2-1; D gene: NA; CDR3 protein: CASSSDRDNEQFF; CDR3 DNA: TGTGCCAGCAGCTCGGACAGAGACAATGAGCAGTTCTTC
clone size: NA; V gene: TRBV12-3/TRBV12-4; J gene: TRBJ1-4; D gene: TRBD1; CDR3 protein: CASRSQGQGVSKLFF; CDR3 DNA: TGTGCCAGCAGGTCCCAGGGACAGGGGGTTTCAAAACTGTTTTTT
clone size: few; V gene: TRBV12-3/TRBV12-4; J gene: TRBJ1-3; D gene: NA; CDR3 protein: CATVGGRSGNTIYF; CDR3 DNA: TGTGCCACCGTGGGCGGGCGCTCTGGAAACACCATATATTTT
clone size: NA; V gene: TRBV6-2/TRBV6-3; J gene: TRBJ2-2; D gene: NA; CDR3 protein: CASRTYRVNTGELFF; CDR3 DNA: TGTGCCAGCCGAACCTACAGGGTGAACACCGGGGAGCTGTTTTTT
clone size: NA; V gene: TRBV7-6; J gene: TRBJ2-1; D gene: TRBD2; CDR3 protein: CASSLVGLAINEQFF; CDR3 DNA: TGTGCCAGCAGCTTAGTGGGACTAGCCATAAATGAGCAGTTCTTC
clone size: few; V gene: TRBV28; J gene: TRBJ2-5; D gene: TRBD2; CDR3 protein: CASSPRTSGAAETQYF; CDR3 DNA: TGTGCCAGCAGTCCTAGGACTAGCGGGGCTGCCGAAACCCAGTACTTC
clone size: NA; V gene: TRBV28; J gene: TRBJ2-4; D gene: TRBD2; CDR3 protein: CASTGRLAGGGKAKNIQYF; CDR3 DNA: TGTGCCAGCACCGGTCGACTAGCGGGGGGGGGTAAGGCCAAAAACATTCAGTACTTC
clone size: many; V gene: TRBV4-1; J gene: TRBJ2-5; D gene: NA; CDR3 protein: CASRRQGGETQYF; CDR3 DNA: TGCGCCAGCAGACGACAGGGAGGGGAGACCCAGTACTTC
clone size: few; V gene: TRBV6-2/TRBV6-3; J gene: TRBJ2-5; D gene: TRBD2; CDR3 protein: CASSPAGGPETQYF; CDR3 DNA: TGTGCCAGCAGCCCCGCGGGGGGCCCAGAGACCCAGTACTTC
clone size: few; V gene: TRBV5-1; J gene: TRBJ2-3; D gene: NA; CDR3 protein: CASSLEGGEGTDTQYF; CDR3 DNA: TGCGCCAGCAGCTTGGAGGGCGGAGAAGGCACAGATACGCAGTATTTT
clone size: few; V gene: TRBV7-2; J gene: TRBJ2-7; D gene: NA; CDR3 protein: CASSLGGSGMTYEQYF; CDR3 DNA: TGTGCCAGCAGCTTAGGGGGATCCGGGATGACCTACGAGCAGTACTTC
clone size: NA; V gene: TRBV5-1; J gene: TRBJ2-1; D gene: NA; CDR3 protein: CASSTLPGIDYNEQFF; CDR3 DNA: TGCGCCAGCAGCACGCTGCCAGGTATTGACTACAATGAGCAGTTCTTC
clone size: NA; V gene: TRBV14; J gene: TRBJ1-4; D gene: TRBD1; CDR3 protein: CASSRTGEEKLFF; CDR3 DNA: TGTGCCAGCAGCCGGACAGGGGAAGAAAAACTGTTTTTT
clone size: few; V gene: TRBV4-1; J gene: TRBJ2-7; D gene: NA; CDR3 protein: CASSQDDQGTYEQYF; CDR3 DNA: TGCGCCAGCAGCCAAGACGACCAGGGGACCTACGAGCAGTACTTC
clone size: few; V gene: TRBV19; J gene: TRBJ1-5; D gene: TRBD1; CDR3 protein: CASTQTTGGNQPQHF; CDR3 DNA: TGTGCCAGTACCCAAACGACAGGGGGCAATCAGCCCCAGCATTTT